Listed here are 31 T cell receptor beta chains from one sample, sequenced in a study of OX40 agonist ivuxolimab in advanced cancers. Library method: the immunoSEQ multiplex PCR assay. The source is immuneACCESS, and TCRdb retained only in-frame sequences with V and J called. Part of the clones is not carried over; for the studies checked, unresolved V genes explain less than half of this, and the remainder is unexplained. The sample profile shows roughly 92,000 clones; 70% to 90% of them were found once. 1.1% to 1.5% of the sample goes to the ten largest clones. Sequencing was performed on CD4+ or CD8+ T cells sorted from blood, taken in a trial of the OX40 agonist ivuxolimab. These receptors were collected from an adult with an advanced solid tumor such as melanoma, head and neck, liver or kidney cancer.

The rearrangement uses TRBV27 and TRBJ2-2, with D perhaps matching TRBD1 (5 bases). V was shortened by 7 bases and J by 6 bases, with 9 bases between the two germline ends. Germline V gene lookup returns CDR1 MNHEY and CDR2 SMNVEV (reference sequence). The CDR3 totals 12 residues. CDR3 nucleotides: TGTGCCAGCACCAGGGTCCCCGGGGAGCTGTTTTTT. Its translation: CASTRVPGELFF.

The chain combines TRBV7-9 with TRBJ1-2; perhaps TRBD1 as D (5 bases). Germline CDR1 reads SEHNR; CDR2 reads FQNEAQ (reference sequence). The CDR3 consists of 15 residues. Between the trimmed V and J ends, which lost 1 base and 3 bases, there was a span of 12 bases. CDR3 protein: CASSLGQGKDYGYTF. CDR3 nucleotides: TGTGCCAGCAGCTTAGGGCAGGGTAAGGACTATGGCTACACCTTC. The full variable domain, its missing parts supplied by reference TRBV7-9 and TRBJ1-2, is DTGVSQNPRHKITKRGQNVTFRCDPISEHNRLYWYRQTLGQGPEFLTYFQNEAQLEKSRLLSDRFSAERPKGSFSTLEIQRTEQGDSAMYLCASSLGQGKDYGYTFGSGTRLTVV.

The chain links TRBV7-3 to TRBJ2-3; D gene unclear. Trimming took 5 bases from V and 6 from J, leaving 12 bases between them. The CDR3 is made up of 13 amino acids. The germline V gene has CDR1 SGHTA and CDR2 FQGTGA. CDR3 sequence (DNA): TGTGCCAGCAGCCCTGGTCCCGGGGATACGCAGTATTTT. This gives the protein CASSPGPGDTQYF.

This chain uses TRBV5-6 with TRBJ2-1, with 9 bases lining up with TRBD2. The CDR3 has 16 residues. Germline V lookup: CDR1 SGHDT, CDR2 YYEEEE. The V gene end was trimmed by 4 bases and the J gene end by 4 bases; junction bases not matched to a gene: 9. The CDR3 protein is CASSAAGTSRYNEQFF. The DNA for the CDR3 is TGTGCCAGCAGCGCCGCCGGGACTAGCAGGTACAATGAGCAGTTCTTC.

The V and J genes are TRBV9 and TRBJ2-2, with a possible D match to TRBD2 (5 bases). The CDR3 length is 16 residues. V was cut by 1 base and J by 5 bases, with 15 bases left in between. Germline V CDR1 and CDR2: SGDLS, YYNGEE. CDR3: CASSVRVQSGTGELFF. The CDR3 coding sequence is TGTGCCAGCAGCGTACGGGTACAGTCGGGAACCGGGGAGCTGTTTTTT.

This clone occurred a few times. The V call is TRBV5-5, the J call TRBJ1-6; maybe TRBD1 (5 bases). V was shortened by 5 bases and J by 7 bases, with 16 bases between the two germline ends. Germline values: CDR1 SGHKS, CDR2 YYEKEE (reference sequence). There are 15 residues in the CDR3. The CDR3: CASRQVGGRNSPLHF. The DNA for the CDR3 is TGTGCCAGCAGACAGGTAGGAGGGAGGAATTCACCCCTCCACTTT. Filled out from reference TRBV5-5 and TRBJ1-6, the complete variable domain reads DAGVTQSPTHLIKTRGQQVTLRCSPISGHKSVSWYQQVLGQGPQFIFQYYEKEERGRGNFPDRFSARQFPNYSSELNVNALLLGDSALYLCASRQVGGRNSPLHFGNGTRLTVT.

The chain couples TRBV11-2 to TRBJ2-7; 7 bases are a match to TRBD2. V was pared by 4 bases and J by 1 base, with 7 bases of the junction left unmatched. Germline CDR1 and CDR2: SGHAT and FQNNGV. The CDR3 has 15 amino acids. CDR3: CASSSLWGGSYEQYF. DNA of the CDR3: TGTGCCAGCAGCTCCCTCTGGGGGGGATCCTACGAGCAGTACTTC.

This chain uses TRBV7-9 with TRBJ2-5, with 8 positions matching TRBD1. The CDR3 runs 13 residues. The germline CDR1 and CDR2 sequences are SEHNR and FQNEAQ (reference sequence). V lost 5 bases to trimming and J lost 4 bases; unmatched junction nucleotides: 3. CDR3 protein: CASSRTGPETQYF. The CDR3, as DNA: TGTGCCAGCAGCAGGACAGGGCCAGAGACCCAGTACTTC.

V is TRBV5-4 and J is TRBJ2-5; D not resolved. The DNA end is more similar to TRBJ2-7, so the J call may be wrong. Germline V gene sequence: CDR1 SGHNT, CDR2 YYREEE (reference sequence). The CDR3 loop spans 15 amino acids. The CDR3 is CASSLGILGSYEQYF. The CDR3 DNA reads TGTGCCAGCAGCTTGGGTATCCTAGGGTCCTACGAGCAGTACTTC.

The V call is TRBV10-3, the J call TRBJ2-1; 9 bases agree with TRBD1. V lost 6 bases to trimming and J lost 10 bases; unmatched junction nucleotides: 10. Per germline, CDR1 ENHRY and CDR2 SYGVKD. The length of the CDR3 is 14 residues. Written as DNA, the CDR3 is TGTGCCATCAGACCCGACAGGGGGGGGAGCGAGCAGTTCTTC. Translated: CAIRPDRGGSEQFF.

This rearrangement joins TRBV6-1 to TRBJ2-1, with D tentatively TRBD1 (5 bases). V shed 4 bases and J shed 3 bases, with 13 bases lying between them. Germline V lookup: CDR1 MNHNS, CDR2 SASEGT. The CDR3 sequence is 15 residues long. The DNA of the CDR3 is TGTGCCAGCAGTGCTGTAGGGGATGTCTACAATGAGCAGTTCTTC. Its protein product is CASSAVGDVYNEQFF.

The V gene is TRBV11-2, the J gene TRBJ2-5; no clear D. V lost 1 base and J 5 bases, leaving 5 bases between the germline ends. Germline V gives CDR1 SGHAT, CDR2 FQNNGV. This CDR3 has 12 residues. The DNA for the CDR3 is TGTGCCAGCAGCTTAGGGTGGGAGACCCAGTACTTC. Its protein product is CASSLGWETQYF.

V usage is TRBV6-1 and J usage is TRBJ2-7, with D tentatively TRBD1 or TRBD2 (5 bases each). Germline assignment: CDR1 MNHNS and CDR2 SASEGT. The CDR3 has 16 residues. Between the trimmed V and J ends, which lost 2 bases and 4 bases, there was a span of 18 bases. The CDR3 sequence: CASSESPQGAWYEQYF. CDR3 DNA: TGTGCCAGCAGTGAAAGTCCCCAGGGAGCGTGGTACGAGCAGTACTTC.

The chain recombines TRBV4-1 with TRBJ2-1; D possibly corresponds to TRBD1 (5 bases). Looked up from germline, CDR1 is MGHRA and CDR2 is YSYEKL. V lost 4 bases to trimming and J lost 3 bases, with 16 bases between them. The CDR3 is 16 amino acids. The CDR3 protein is CASSRSTTALYNEQFF. The CDR3 DNA follows: TGCGCCAGCAGCCGATCGACGACAGCTCTCTACAATGAGCAGTTCTTC.

This chain connects TRBV30 to TRBJ2-1; D remains ambiguous. Trimming removed 0 bases at V and 7 bases at J, with 10 bases between. Germline assignment: CDR1 GTSNPN and CDR2 SVGIG (reference sequence). The CDR3 runs 13 residues. The CDR3 sequence is CAWSVGSSNEQFF. DNA for the CDR3: TGTGCCTGGAGTGTAGGGTCGAGTAATGAGCAGTTCTTC.

This chain links TRBV5-1 with TRBJ2-3; the D call may be TRBD1 or TRBD2 (5 bases each). Per the germline V gene, CDR1 is SGHRS and CDR2 is YFSETQ. Trimming removed 0 bases at V and 6 bases at J, with 11 bases between. The CDR3 loop spans 14 amino acids. DNA for the CDR3: TGCGCCAGCAGCTTGGGACAGCGGCTGGATACGCAGTATTTT. Amino acids: CASSLGQRLDTQYF.

The gene calls are TRBV28 and TRBJ1-2; D is perhaps TRBD1 (6 bases). The CDR3 spans 13 residues. Germline V lookup: CDR1 MDHEN, CDR2 SYDVKM. Trimming removed 6 bases from V and 1 base from J, with 9 bases in between. DNA of the CDR3: TGTGCCAGCAGGGGGGACATTAACTATGGCTACACCTTC. Amino acid sequence: CASRGDINYGYTF.

This rearrangement joins TRBV5-1 to TRBJ2-7, with 8 bases aligning to TRBD1. This CDR3 contains 14 residues. CDR1 SGHRS and CDR2 YFSETQ come from the germline V gene. The V gene end was trimmed by 4 bases and the J gene end by 2 bases; junction bases not matched to a gene: 5. CDR3 sequence (DNA): TGCGCCAGCAGCCCTCGGACAGGGACCTACGAGCAGTACTTC. Residues: CASSPRTGTYEQYF.

The CDR3, as DNA: TGTGCCAGCAGTGACTGGACAGGGGGAATCAATCAGCCCCAGCATTTT. This gives the protein CASSDWTGGINQPQHF. This chain uses TRBV6-1 with TRBJ1-5; 10 nucleotides align to TRBD1. V was pared by 3 bases and J by 3 bases, with 5 bases of the junction left unmatched. The CDR3 runs 16 residues. The germline CDR1 and CDR2 sequences are MNHNS and SASEGT.

The rearrangement links TRBV9 to TRBJ2-5, with TRBD2 identical over 13 bases. The CDR3 contains 16 residues. Germline lookup yields CDR1 SGDLS and CDR2 YYNGEE. Germline trimming cut 3 bases from V and 2 bases from J; bases unmatched to any gene: 4. The CDR3 loop is CASSGRTSGGQETQYF. The CDR3 region has the DNA TGTGCCAGCAGCGGGCGGACTAGCGGGGGACAAGAGACCCAGTACTTC.

The chain is built from TRBV11-2 and TRBJ1-1, with D possibly being TRBD1 (6 bases). This CDR3 spans 11 amino acids. Trimming took off 7 bases at V and 11 bases at J, with 14 bases between the two ends. Germline loops: CDR1 SGHAT, CDR2 FQNNGV. The CDR3 loop is CASTRRTEAFF. CDR3 bases: TGTGCCAGCACGCGAAGGACAGAGGCTTTCTTT.

The V gene is TRBV7-9, the J gene TRBJ1-2, with D uncertain. The CDR3 sequence is 13 residues long. Germline V gives CDR1 SEHNR, CDR2 FQNEAQ (reference sequence). With 0 bases removed from V and 6 bases from J, the gap between germline ends came to 8 bases. This CDR3 is CASSLAGSDGYTF. The CDR3 region has the DNA TGTGCCAGCAGCTTAGCAGGAAGTGATGGCTACACCTTC.

This chain uses TRBV7-2 with TRBJ1-3; TRBD1 is a possible D gene (5 bases). The germline V gene encodes CDR1 SGHTA and CDR2 FQGNSA. The CDR3 has 16 residues. Trimming removed 5 bases from V and 0 bases from J, with 14 bases in between. Written as DNA, the CDR3 is TGTGCCAGCAGCGTAGACAGCCCAAACTCTGGAAACACCATATATTTT. Protein: CASSVDSPNSGNTIYF. The variable domain in full, with the rest retrieved from reference TRBV7-2 and TRBJ1-3, is GAGVSQSPSNKVTEKGKDVELRCDPISGHTALYWYRQSLGQGLEFLIYFQGNSAPDKSGLPSDRFSAERTGGSVSTLTIQRTQQEDSAVYLCASSVDSPNSGNTIYFGEGSWLTVV.

The V and J genes are TRBV5-6 and TRBJ1-2; D may be TRBD1 (5 bases). Trimming stripped 0 bases from V and 8 bases from J, with 11 bases between. The CDR3 runs 13 residues. Germline V gene data show CDR1 as SGHDT and CDR2 as YYEEEE. Here the CDR3 reads CASSLVRVGGYTF. CDR3 DNA sequence: TGTGCCAGCAGCTTGGTCAGGGTAGGAGGCTACACCTTC.

The J gene is TRBJ2-1, the V gene TRBV11-2; 8 bases agree with TRBD2. The junction had 12 bases not matched to a gene; V was cut back by 6 bases and J by 5 bases. The CDR3 is 16 residues long. CDR1 and CDR2 from the germline V gene are SGHAT and FQNNGV. For the CDR3, the DNA is TGTGCCAGCAGGCCGGGAGGGCGGGGGATCAACAATGAGCAGTTCTTC. As protein: CASRPGGRGINNEQFF.

The chain employs TRBV7-8 and TRBJ2-5, with D perhaps TRBD2 (7 bases). The CDR3 runs 14 residues. Germline V gene sequence: CDR1 SGHVS, CDR2 FQNEAQ. Deletions cut 5 bases from V and 5 bases from J, with 15 bases between. The CDR3 DNA sequence: TGTGCCAGCAGCCCCCCCGGGGGGCGGGAGACCCAGTACTTC. Encoded protein: CASSPPGGRETQYF.

This chain uses TRBV28 with TRBJ2-1, with TRBD2 matching over 9 bases. The V and J ends lost 10 bases and 10 bases, in that order; junction bases with no gene match: 14. This CDR3 contains 14 residues. Germline-derived CDR1 and CDR2 are MDHEN and SYDVKM. The CDR3 DNA sequence: TGTGCCACCCGCCCCGGGACTAGCTATGGGGAGCAGTTCTTC. The encoded protein is CATRPGTSYGEQFF.

The chain combines TRBV28 with TRBJ2-7; weak D call: TRBD1 (6 bases). V was trimmed by 7 bases and J by 3 bases, leaving 16 bases between them. The CDR3 is 14 residues long. Germline V gives CDR1 MDHEN, CDR2 SYDVKM. The CDR3 is CASTIQGQLYEQYF. Written as DNA, the CDR3 is TGTGCCAGCACCATACAGGGTCAGCTCTACGAGCAGTACTTC.

The V and J genes are TRBV18 and TRBJ1-4; D uncertain. The CDR3 covers 13 residues. Trimming stripped 2 bases from V and 5 bases from J, with 6 bases between. Germline assignment: CDR1 KGHSH and CDR2 LQKENI. The CDR3 sequence: CASSPGPNEKLFF. As DNA, the CDR3 is TGTGCCAGCTCACCAGGGCCAAATGAAAAACTGTTTTTT.

The rearrangement links TRBV18 to TRBJ2-2; 9 positions match TRBD2. Germline V gene sequence: CDR1 KGHSH, CDR2 LQKENI. The CDR3 consists of 16 residues. With V trimmed by 1 base and J by 4 bases, 4 bases remained unmatched. CDR3 bases: TGTGCCAGCTCACCACAAGCGGGAGGCCTCACCGGGGAGCTGTTTTTT. Protein sequence: CASSPQAGGLTGELFF.

The chain uses TRBV28 and TRBJ1-1; 11 bases fit TRBD1. CDR1 is MDHEN and CDR2 is SYDVKM in the germline V gene. Losses at the gene ends were 2 bases for V and 1 base for J; bases not matched to a gene: 3. The CDR3 runs to 16 residues. CDR3 nucleotide sequence: TGTGCCAGCAGTTTAGGGGACAGGGGGTGGAACACTGAAGCTTTCTTT. Amino acid sequence: CASSLGDRGWNTEAFF. The full variable domain, its missing parts supplied by reference TRBV28 and TRBJ1-1, is DVKVTQSSRYLVKRTGEKVFLECVQDMDHENMFWYRQDPGLGLRLIYFSYDVKMKEKGDIPEGYSVSREKKERFSLILESASTNQTSMYLCASSLGDRGWNTEAFFGQGTRLTVV.